The clone carrying this T cell receptor beta chain was picked up many times. Its antigen is unidentified. The CDR3 extends over 14 amino acids. The J segment lost 6 bases and the V segment lost 3 bases, leaving 3 bases of the junction unmatched. Germline CDR1 reads MDHEN; CDR2 reads SYDVKM. TCRdb reprocessed the PCR reads with MiXCR, giving one entry per CDR3 protein. The profile covers fewer than 350,000 distinct CDR3 sequences, with about 23% appearing a single time and about 0.71% taken by the ten largest. This entry comes from a study of molecular identifiers for immune sequencing clone quantification. General observations from the study: In naive cells, under 1% of molecules belonged to clones above 20 RNA copies, against over 99% in effector cells. Spiked Jurkat TCR RNA equivalent to one cell reportedly surfaced among approximately 1.1 million naive cells.

The genes are TRBV28 and TRBJ2-1, with 9 nucleotides matching TRBD1. The clonotype originates from a human donor in good health. Some libraries in this study had Jurkat cell RNA spiked in. The sequenced sample consisted of naive CD8+ T cells from blood, with Jurkat cell RNA spiked in. Subset specified: FACS-sorted CD8+CD4-CCR7+CD45RA+ naive T cells. This CDR3 is CASSFLTGGNEQFF. The CDR3 nucleotides are TGTGCCAGCAGTTTCCTGACAGGGGGCAATGAGCAGTTCTTC.